These 20 T cell receptor beta chains were all obtained from the same sample, sequenced in a study of post-analysis software for immune sequencing data. TCR beta libraries were prepared from cDNA with unique molecular identifiers. TCRdb processed the PCR reads anew with MiXCR; each CDR3 protein has one entry. The sample has about 770,000 distinct CDR3 sequences, about half seen once; the top ten hold 4.9%. Antigens of these TCRs are unknown. Study outcomes and limitations: In patients, TRBV5-6, TRBV5-1 and TRBV20-1 belonged to roughly five TRBV segments found more frequently than in controls.

The sample taken for sequencing was blood. The receptors come from a girl aged 5-17 years with multiple sclerosis.

This clonotype was seen only once. The gene calls are TRBV7-2 and TRBJ2-7, with a weak D call TRBD2 (5 bases). The CDR3 contains 15 residues. The germline gives CDR1 SGHTA, CDR2 FQGNSA. Trimming removed 0 bases at V and 5 bases at J, with 14 bases between. The CDR3 bases are TGTGCCAGCAGCTTAGCGGCGGGTTCAAACCACGAGCAGTACTTC. Translation: CASSLAAGSNHEQYF. The whole variable domain, filled in from reference TRBV7-2 and TRBJ2-7, reads GAGVSQSPSNKVTEKGKDVELRCDPISGHTALYWYRQSLGQGLEFLIYFQGNSAPDKSGLPSDRFSAERTGGSVSTLTIQRTQQEDSAVYLCASSLAAGSNHEQYFGPGTRLTVT.

Here the CDR3 DNA reads TGCGCCAGCAGCTTGAGTAGTGGGTACGGGGAGCAGTTCTTC. This gives the protein CASSLSSGYGEQFF. This chain connects TRBV5-1 to TRBJ2-1, with D unclear. The CDR3 covers 14 residues. The V and J ends lost 1 base and 10 bases respectively, with 15 bases between them. CDR1 is SGHRS and CDR2 is YFSETQ in the germline V gene.

This clonotype was observed a handful of times. This chain joins TRBV6-1 and TRBJ1-6; 7 bases fit TRBD1. Trimming took 3 bases from V and 4 from J; bases not matched to a gene: 12. The CDR3 totals 18 residues. Germline CDR1 is MNHNS and CDR2 is SASEGT. The CDR3 sequence is CASSDLGQPGGYNSPLHF. The DNA for the CDR3 is TGTGCCAGCAGTGATCTGGGACAGCCCGGGGGTTATAATTCACCCCTCCACTTT.

The V gene is TRBV19, the J gene TRBJ2-7, with TRBD2 matching over 12 bases. This CDR3 has 15 amino acids. Germline V gene sequence: CDR1 LNHDA, CDR2 SQIVND (reference sequence). V gave up 5 bases and J gave up 6 bases; unmatched junction bases: 8. CDR3 region: CASSETSGREFEQYF. In nucleotides, the CDR3 is TGTGCCAGTAGTGAGACTAGCGGGAGAGAATTCGAGCAGTACTTC.

The V and J genes are TRBV7-9 and TRBJ2-1; unclear D gene. Between the trimmed V and J ends, which lost 3 bases and 13 bases, there was a span of 13 bases. The germline CDR1 and CDR2 sequences are SEHNR and FQNEAQ (reference sequence). CDR3 length: 12 amino acids. The CDR3 DNA sequence: TGTGCCAGCAGCTTCGCGGACGGCGAACAGTTCTTC. This gives the protein CASSFADGEQFF.

In regard to this clonotype: A clone one base away is much larger, so this may be a read error. The V call is TRBV15, the J call TRBJ2-1; TRBD2 aligns across 13 bases. V gave up 5 bases and J gave up 2 bases; unmatched junction bases: 3. CDR1 is LNHNV and CDR2 is YYDKDF in the germline V gene (reference sequence). The CDR3 spans 16 residues. The CDR3 nucleotides read TGTGCCACCAGCGAGGGGACTAGCGGGACCTACAATGAGCAGTTCTTC. Amino acid sequence: CATSEGTSGTYNEQFF.

The chain recombines TRBV2 with TRBJ2-4; 7 bases agree with TRBD2. The tail of the sequence fits TRBJ2-7 better, so the J call may be wrong. Germline CDR1 is SNHLY and CDR2 is FYNNEI. This CDR3 spans 14 amino acids. The CDR3 DNA is TGTGCCAGCATAGAGGGAGGGCCCTTCTACGAGCAGTACTTC. Protein sequence: CASIEGGPFYEQYF.

The CDR3 protein is CVTAPGDGSYGYTF. The DNA for the CDR3 is TGTGTCACCGCACCGGGGGACGGATCCTATGGCTACACCTTC. The rearrangement uses TRBV27 and TRBJ1-2, with D possibly being TRBD1 (5 bases). CDR1 MNHEY and CDR2 SMNVEV come from the germline V gene (reference sequence). This CDR3 has 14 residues.

This clonotype was counted a single time. The chain joins TRBV7-2 to TRBJ2-7; no firm D call. Germline CDR1 is SGHTA and CDR2 is FQGNSA. Trimming stripped 0 bases from V and 6 bases from J, with 9 bases between. CDR3 length: 13 residues. This chain's CDR3 is CASSLAPSSEQYF. The CDR3 DNA reads as TGTGCCAGCAGCTTAGCGCCCAGCAGCGAGCAGTACTTC.

This clonotype occurred many times. The chain is built from TRBV7-2 and TRBJ2-7, with 7 nucleotides matching TRBD1. J gave up 2 bases and V 5 bases, and 6 bases lay outside the gene matches. Germline values: CDR1 SGHTA, CDR2 FQGNSA. The length of the CDR3 is 14 residues. CDR3 sequence reads: CASSAGTAPYEQYF. CDR3 nucleotide sequence: TGTGCCAGCAGCGCCGGGACAGCACCCTACGAGCAGTACTTC.

This clonotype was seen a handful of times. This rearrangement joins TRBV7-9 to TRBJ2-2, with D maybe TRBD2 (6 bases). V lost 1 base and J lost 4, with 7 bases in between. CDR1 is SEHNR and CDR2 is FQNEAQ in the germline V gene (reference sequence). The CDR3 length is 14 residues. The CDR3 protein is CASSLGDFTGELFF. In DNA form, the CDR3 reads TGTGCCAGCAGCTTAGGGGACTTCACCGGGGAGCTGTTTTTT.

The rearrangement uses TRBV20-1 and TRBJ2-4, with 7 bases identical to TRBD2. The J call is uncertain, as TRBJ2-5 better fits the DNA end. Germline assignment: CDR1 DFQATT and CDR2 SNEGSKA (reference sequence). This CDR3 has 15 amino acids. The CDR3 nucleotides are TGCAGTGCTAGAGCCACAGCGGGGTGGGGAGAGACCCAGTACTTC. Encoded protein: CSARATAGWGETQYF.

V and J are TRBV27 and TRBJ2-1, with TRBD1 matching over 7 bases. Germline V gives CDR1 MNHEY, CDR2 SMNVEV (reference sequence). CDR3 length equals 14 residues. The ends lost 2 bases at V and 6 bases at J; junction bases unmatched: 4. Here the CDR3 reads CASSLGDSFNEQFF. CDR3 coding DNA: TGTGCCAGCAGTTTAGGGGACAGCTTCAATGAGCAGTTCTTC.

This clonotype was picked up a small number of times. The J gene is TRBJ2-1, the V gene TRBV5-6; 11 bases fit TRBD2. Germline V gene data show CDR1 as SGHDT and CDR2 as YYEEEE. The ends lost 0 bases at V and 4 bases at J; junction bases unmatched: 9. CDR3 length equals 18 residues. CDR3 nucleotides: TGTGCCAGCAGCTTGGGGGCTAGCGGGGGGATTGGGTACAATGAGCAGTTCTTC. Its translation is CASSLGASGGIGYNEQFF.

This clonotype was seen more than once but under ten times. The chain carries TRBV5-1 and TRBJ2-6; D possibly uses TRBD1 or TRBD2 (5 bases each). Trimming took 0 bases from V and 3 from J, leaving 19 bases between them. Germline V gene lookup returns CDR1 SGHRS and CDR2 YFSETQ. CDR3 length equals 19 residues. The CDR3 DNA reads as TGCGCCAGCAGCTTGGCCGTAGCAGGGCCCGGGAATGGGGCCAACGTCCTGACTTTC. Translation: CASSLAVAGPGNGANVLTF.

This chain joins TRBV7-8 and TRBJ2-7; unclear D gene. Between the trimmed V and J ends, which lost 5 bases and 5 bases, there was a span of 19 bases. The length of the CDR3 is 15 residues. Per the germline V gene, CDR1 is SGHVS and CDR2 is FQNEAQ. In DNA form, the CDR3 reads TGTGCCAGCAGCCAACCGGCCTCGCTGGAAGACGAGCAGTACTTC. It codes for CASSQPASLEDEQYF.

V usage is TRBV24-1 and J usage is TRBJ1-1; TRBD1 is a possible D gene (6 bases). Germline-derived CDR1 and CDR2 are KGHDR and SFDVKD. Trimming took 0 bases from V and 9 from J, leaving 10 bases between them. This CDR3 has 13 amino acids. The CDR3 here is CATSDLQGQKAFF. The CDR3 nucleotides are TGTGCCACCAGTGATTTGCAGGGACAAAAAGCTTTCTTT.

Turning to this clonotype: Compared with germline, one end of the junction differs, possibly owing to a read error. This sequence joins TRBV6-6 and TRBJ1-6; D perhaps matches TRBD1 (5 bases). Germline loops: CDR1 MNHNY, CDR2 SVGAGI (reference sequence). This CDR3 has 16 amino acids. The CDR3 nucleotides are TGTGCCAGCATTTTCCGTAGGGACCGCGATAATTCACCCCCCCACTTT. Its translation is CASIFRRDRDNSPPHF.

The chain employs TRBV5-1 and TRBJ2-7, with D tentatively TRBD2 (6 bases). Germline CDR1 reads SGHRS; CDR2 reads YFSETQ. The V end lost 4 bases, the J end lost 4 bases, and 18 bases lay between the germline ends. CDR3 length: 15 amino acids. CDR3 nucleotide sequence: TGCGCCAGCAGCCCTGACACCGGCGCGGGGTACGAGCAGTACTTC. This encodes CASSPDTGAGYEQYF.

This clonotype was counted only a few times. The chain combines TRBV29-1 with TRBJ2-3; D uncertain. The CDR3 is made up of 13 amino acids. The germline V gene encodes CDR1 SQVTM and CDR2 ANQGSEA. Trimming stripped 3 bases from V and 0 bases from J, with 7 bases between. The CDR3 protein is CSVEGGSTDTQYF. The CDR3 region has the DNA TGCAGCGTTGAGGGCGGAAGCACAGATACGCAGTATTTT.